These 25 T cell receptor beta chains came from one sample sequenced in a study of blood T cells in healthy people across ages. Together with a sample-barcoded 5' primer, a J-beta primer mix was included in a second PCR lasting about 6 to 11 cycles. TCRdb itself ran the 5' RACE reads through MiXCR, one entry per CDR3 protein. The table shows roughly 1.5 million distinct CDR3 sequences, with around 40% occurring only once. The sequenced material came from blood. The source is a woman aged 18-29 years in good health.

To note about this clonotype: A much bigger clone sits one base away, suggesting this may be a read error. The J gene is TRBJ2-1, the V gene TRBV2, with 7 positions matching TRBD2. The J call is doubtful: the DNA matches TRBJ2-7 better. CDR3 size: 15 residues. Germline-derived CDR1 and CDR2 are SNHLY and FYNNEI. This chain's CDR3 is CASSETGLFYNEQYF. For the CDR3, the DNA is TGTGCCAGCAGCGAGACGGGACTATTCTACAATGAGCAGTACTTC.

This clonotype was counted a single time. The CDR3 region is CSARDPGGPRSYEQYF. CDR3 nucleotides: TGCAGTGCTAGAGATCCGGGGGGTCCACGCTCCTACGAGCAGTACTTC. V and J are TRBV20-1 and TRBJ2-7; 7 nucleotides agree with TRBD2. This CDR3 is 16 amino acids long. Trimming cost V 0 bases and J 0 bases; bases outside gene matches: 8. The V gene's germline CDR1 is DFQATT and CDR2 SNEGSKA (reference sequence).

There are a few counts of this clonotype. The chain combines TRBV7-9 with TRBJ1-2; tentative D call: TRBD1 (5 bases). With 4 bases removed from V and 0 bases from J, the gap between germline ends came to 12 bases. The CDR3 runs to 15 residues. CDR1 is SEHNR, CDR2 FQNEAQ, per germline (reference sequence). The DNA for the CDR3 is TGTGCCAGCAGCTCCATGCAGGGTACTAACTATGGCTACACCTTC. Encoded protein: CASSSMQGTNYGYTF.

V and J are TRBV7-9 and TRBJ2-3; TRBD2 matches at 9 bases. Trimming at V came to 5 bases and at J to 14 bases, leaving 11 bases not matched to a gene. The CDR3 extends over 13 amino acids. The germline CDR1 and CDR2 sequences are SEHNR and FQNEAQ (reference sequence). The CDR3 sequence is CASSTPGLADSYF. Written as DNA, the CDR3 is TGTGCCAGCAGCACCCCGGGACTAGCCGACTCGTATTTT.

This clonotype has a handful of counts. The chain uses TRBV5-1 and TRBJ2-7; the match to TRBD1 covers 8 bases. The germline CDR1 and CDR2 sequences are SGHRS and YFSETQ. The CDR3 runs 16 residues. The trim removed 1 base at V and 2 bases at J, leaving 8 bases unmatched. The CDR3 reads CASSLRGRGLTYEQYF. The CDR3 DNA reads as TGCGCCAGCAGCTTGAGAGGCAGGGGGCTGACCTACGAGCAGTACTTC.

This clonotype was found a few times. The gene calls are TRBV6-2 or TRBV6-3 and TRBJ1-6; unclear D gene. The CDR3 has 12 amino acids. In germline, CDR1 is MNHEY, CDR2 SVGEGT. V was cut by 1 base and J by 9 bases, with 4 bases left in between. The CDR3 DNA is TGTGCCAGCAGTTACTTGGGTTCACCCCTCCACTTT. It specifies CASSYLGSPLHF.

This clonotype turned up a few times. V usage is TRBV27 and J usage is TRBJ2-7; D call uncertain. The CDR3 loop spans 13 amino acids. Germline assignment: CDR1 MNHEY and CDR2 SMNVEV (reference sequence). Trimming shortened V by 4 bases and J by 1 base, and 8 bases separated the two germline ends. Here the CDR3 reads CASSWGYSYEQYF. The CDR3, as DNA: TGTGCCAGCAGTTGGGGATATTCCTACGAGCAGTACTTC.

This clonotype was detected a few times. The V and J genes are TRBV4-1 and TRBJ2-3; D is unclear. This CDR3 spans 14 amino acids. Germline values: CDR1 MGHRA, CDR2 YSYEKL. The V end was cut by 3 bases, the J end by 2 bases, with 9 bases between. The CDR3 sequence: CASSHLTNTDTQYF. CDR3 DNA: TGCGCCAGCAGCCATCTGACGAACACAGATACGCAGTATTTT.

This clonotype was observed a few times. The chain uses TRBV21-1 and TRBJ1-2. TRBV21-1 represents a pseudogene. The CDR3 consists of 16 residues. The CDR3 DNA reads TGTGCCAGCAGCCAAAGCGGGAACGGTTGGGACTATGGCTACACCTTC. Translating gives CASSQSGNGWDYGYTF.

A word on this clonotype: One end of the junction is discordant with germline, which a read error may explain. The chain recombines TRBV27 with TRBJ1-1, with D hard to call. This CDR3 spans 14 amino acids. Germline CDR1 is MNHEY and CDR2 is SMNVEV (reference sequence). The CDR3 here is CTSSLRGLNTEAFF. The CDR3 DNA is TGTACCAGCAGTTTAAGAGGGTTAAACACTGAAGCTTTCTTT.

The chain links TRBV28 to TRBJ1-2; no clear D gene. Looked up from germline, CDR1 is MDHEN and CDR2 is SYDVKM. The length of the CDR3 is 14 residues. Deletions cut 7 bases from V and 4 bases from J, with 16 bases between. DNA of the CDR3: TGTGCCAGCATCGACCCTAGAAGTCGCTATGGCTACACCTTC. Translated, it gives CASIDPRSRYGYTF.

This clonotype was picked up a small number of times. The genes are TRBV29-1 and TRBJ2-1; no clear D gene. This CDR3 has 11 amino acids. Looked up from germline, CDR1 is SQVTM and CDR2 is ANQGSEA. Trimming took off 4 bases at V and 10 bases at J, with 11 bases between the two ends. CDR3 in DNA: TGCAGCGTTGTAGTGTTAATGGAGCAGTTCTTC. The encoded protein is CSVVVLMEQFF.

V usage is TRBV27 and J usage is TRBJ2-7, with 7 bases lining up with TRBD1. The CDR3 is 15 residues long. V shed 2 bases and J 0 bases; nucleotides not matched to a gene: 4. CDR1 is MNHEY, CDR2 SMNVEV, per germline (reference sequence). The CDR3 region is CASSLLGTASYEQYF. CDR3 DNA sequence: TGTGCCAGCAGTTTACTCGGGACAGCCTCCTACGAGCAGTACTTC.

The chain has TRBV18 and TRBJ1-1, with 9 positions matching TRBD1. The CDR3 consists of 14 residues. Trimming cost V 5 bases and J 4 bases; bases outside gene matches: 5. Per the germline V gene, CDR1 is KGHSH and CDR2 is LQKENI. CDR3 bases: TGTGCCAGCTCAGCAACGGACAGGGGCACTGAAGCTTTCTTT. Translating it yields CASSATDRGTEAFF.

This chain links TRBV7-2 with TRBJ1-6, with D uncertain. V lost 3 bases and J lost 5, with 11 bases in between. The CDR3 spans 15 residues. Germline lookup yields CDR1 SGHTA and CDR2 FQGNSA. CDR3 nucleotide sequence: TGTGCCAGCAGCTTTGTAGGTTTTGATAATTCACCCCTCCACTTT. It is translated as CASSFVGFDNSPLHF.

A few counts support this clonotype. The rearrangement joins TRBV6-2 or TRBV6-3 to TRBJ2-6; D unclear. From germline, CDR1 is MNHEY and CDR2 SVGEGT. This CDR3 contains 17 residues. V was cut by 3 bases and J by 0 bases, with 12 bases left in between. The CDR3 is CASSYSWADSGANVLTF. As DNA, the CDR3 is TGTGCCAGCAGTTATTCGTGGGCCGACTCTGGGGCCAACGTCCTGACTTTC.

This clonotype was observed at least ten times. The chain couples TRBV7-2 to TRBJ2-1; the D is unclear. Per the germline V gene, CDR1 is SGHTA and CDR2 is FQGNSA. Trimming took off 8 bases at V and 0 bases at J, with 11 bases between the two ends. The CDR3 has 14 residues. Here the CDR3 DNA reads TGTGCCAGCTCGTGGACCAGCTCCTACAATGAGCAGTTCTTC. It yields the protein CASSWTSSYNEQFF.

The chain has TRBV14 and TRBJ2-2, with TRBD1 matching 10 bases. The CDR3 contains 17 residues. CDR1 is SGHDN and CDR2 is FVKESK in the germline V gene. Germline trimming cut 0 bases from V and 4 bases from J; bases unmatched to any gene: 5. Here the CDR3 reads CASSQETGQGITGELFF. The CDR3 DNA sequence: TGTGCCAGCAGCCAAGAGACGGGACAGGGGATCACCGGGGAGCTGTTTTTT.

This clonotype was detected only a few times. The V and J genes are TRBV12-3 or TRBV12-4 and TRBJ1-1, with no clear D. The CDR3 sequence is 11 residues long. Trimming cost V 3 bases and J 8 bases, with 7 bases left between them. The DNA for the CDR3 is TGTGCCAGCAGTTTGCGAGTCGAAGCTTTCTTT. The encoded protein is CASSLRVEAFF.

V is TRBV20-1 and J is TRBJ2-1; perhaps TRBD2 as D (6 bases). There are 14 residues in the CDR3. CDR1 is DFQATT, CDR2 SNEGSKA, per germline (reference sequence). Between the trimmed V and J ends, which lost 6 bases and 5 bases, there was a span of 17 bases. CDR3 nucleotides: TGCAGTGCCGTCCTGACTAGGAGAAACAATGAGCAGTTCTTC. This codes for CSAVLTRRNNEQFF.

V is TRBV7-2 and J is TRBJ2-1; 9 bases map to TRBD2. The DNA end favors TRBJ2-7, so the J call may be wrong. From germline, CDR1 is SGHTA and CDR2 FQGNSA. The CDR3 extends over 14 amino acids. In DNA form, the CDR3 reads TGTGCCAGCAGCCCGGTGGGGACTAGCAGCGAGCAGTACTTC. Translating gives CASSPVGTSSEQYF.

This clonotype has only a few counts. The V and J genes are TRBV4-3 and TRBJ2-7; D gene uncertain. The ends were cut back, 3 bases at V and 1 base at J, with 7 bases in the middle. CDR1 is LGHNA and CDR2 is YSLEER in the germline V gene. The CDR3 is 13 residues long. DNA for the CDR3: TGCGCCAGCAGCCAGTTCAGATCCTACGAGCAGTACTTC. Translating it yields CASSQFRSYEQYF.

The chain employs TRBV7-9 and TRBJ1-2; D is uncertain. Germline V gene sequence: CDR1 SEHNR, CDR2 FQNEAQ (reference sequence). This CDR3 comprises 16 residues. V dropped 1 base and J dropped 0 bases, with 12 bases sitting between them. The CDR3 region has the DNA TGTGCCAGCAGCTTAGGAACTTCGGAGGCTAACTATGGCTACACCTTC. Protein: CASSLGTSEANYGYTF.

This clonotype has only a few counts. The chain joins TRBV20-1 to TRBJ2-5, with D tentatively TRBD1 (6 bases). Germline values: CDR1 DFQATT, CDR2 SNEGSKA (reference sequence). The CDR3 is 14 amino acids. Between the trimmed V and J ends, which lost 5 bases and 2 bases, there was a span of 15 bases. The CDR3 here is CSAPARQGQETQYF. The CDR3 DNA is TGCAGTGCTCCGGCGAGGCAGGGGCAAGAGACCCAGTACTTC.

The sample holds a few counts of this clonotype. CDR3 sequence (DNA): TGTGCCATCAGTGACATCAACACTGAAGCTTTCTTT. Protein sequence: CAISDINTEAFF. The chain employs TRBV10-3 and TRBJ1-1, with D unclear. Germline CDR1 reads ENHRY; CDR2 reads SYGVKD. CDR3 length: 12 residues. V gave up 3 bases and J gave up 2 bases, with 4 bases separating them.